This T cell receptor (beta chain) was profiled in a study of blood T cell repertoires in COVID-19. For the study at large: Both acute and convalescent COVID-19 samples were obtained from the United States, Italy and Spain. PBMCs, B-cell-depleted T cells, or T cells were the source of the cDNA or gDNA that made up the material.

Study processing details: Amplifying reference gene primers gave estimates of nucleated cell counts. Sequenced by immunoSEQ multiplex PCR; TCRdb stores in-frame clones only, minus some. V and J calls and clone size are those listed in that table; D and trimming were worked out from the DNA. The table records roughly 220,000 clones, around 84% of them present only once. The source material was peripheral blood. The receptor's source is a woman in her sixties who had recovered from COVID-19.

The CDR3 spells CASSSDSAIAKNIQYF. CDR3 sequence (DNA): TGCGCCAGCAGTTCGGACAGCGCAATAGCCAAAAACATTCAGTACTTC. J is TRBJ2-4 and V is TRBV5-1; weak D call: TRBD1 (6 bases). The CDR3 length is 16 residues. V dropped 5 bases and J dropped 0 bases, with 15 bases sitting between them. The germline CDR1 and CDR2 sequences are SGHRS and YFSETQ.